This is a list of T cell receptor beta chains from one sample in a study of blood T cell repertoires in COVID-19. Data came from immunoSEQ multiplex PCR; TCRdb stores just in-frame clones and leaves some out. Seen here are 150,000 to 200,000 clones, roughly 90% observed once, and the top ten hold 7.5% to 10%. Sequencing was performed on PBMCs or T cells enriched from blood (not recorded which). The receptors here all came from a woman between 18 and 29 years old who had recovered from COVID-19. Both conserved end residues are part of each CDR3. The order of the fields is V gene, J gene, D gene, clone size, CDR3 protein, CDR3 DNA. A D gene is named only where the DNA matches it firmly. The listing skips clone size in some rows; elsewhere it reads once, few, many or a size class.

>TRBV28|TRBJ1-6|-|-
CAVGDTSSYNSPLHF
TGTGCAGTTGGGGACACTTCCTCCTATAATTCACCCCTCCACTTT
>TRBV28|TRBJ1-6|TRBD1|-
CASRSTGGSGPLHF
TGTGCCAGCAGATCGACAGGGGGTAGTGGACCCCTCCACTTT
>TRBV28|TRBJ1-2|TRBD1|-
CASSPKPLKPGQDPNYGYTF
TGTGCCAGCAGTCCGAAGCCCTTAAAACCGGGACAGGATCCTAACTATGGCTACACCTTC
>TRBV9|TRBJ2-3|TRBD1|-
CASSVRTGEADTQYF
TGTGCCAGCAGCGTAAGGACAGGGGAGGCAGATACGCAGTATTTT
>TRBV6-5|TRBJ2-7|-|-
CASSYEVGRGHEQYF
TGTGCCAGCAGTTACGAGGTCGGTAGGGGCCACGAGCAGTACTTC
>TRBV30|TRBJ2-3|-|-
CAWSVSGTDTQYF
TGTGCCTGGAGTGTCTCCGGCACAGATACGCAGTATTTT
>TRBV5-1|TRBJ2-1|TRBD2|-
CASSGKGLAPYNEQFF
TGCGCCAGCAGCGGGAAGGGACTAGCGCCCTACAATGAGCAGTTCTTC
>TRBV4-1|TRBJ2-7|TRBD1|-
CASSQDTSGGSYEQYF
TGCGCCAGCAGCCAAGATACGTCAGGGGGCTCCTACGAGCAGTACTTC
>TRBV7-6|TRBJ2-2|TRBD2|-
CASSLSSGGAGELFF
TGTGCCAGCAGCTTGTCCAGCGGGGGGGCCGGGGAGCTGTTTTTT
>TRBV5-1|TRBJ2-3|-|-
CPIGPDTQYF
TGCCCGATTGGGCCGGATACGCAGTATTTT
>TRBV28|TRBJ1-5|-|-
CASIADGYSNQPQHF
TGTGCCAGCATAGCCGATGGATATAGCAATCAGCCCCAGCATTTT
>TRBV11-2|TRBJ2-1|TRBD2|-
CASSFWLAGGSSSYNEQFF
TGTGCCAGCAGCTTCTGGCTAGCGGGGGGTTCCAGCTCCTACAATGAGCAGTTCTTC
>TRBV5-1|TRBJ2-1|-|-
CASSAENEQFF
TGCGCCAGCAGCGCCGAGAACGAGCAGTTCTTC
>TRBV4-1|TRBJ2-7|TRBD2|-
CASSLGLAVQYEQYF
TGCGCCAGCAGCCTAGGACTAGCGGTACAATACGAGCAGTACTTC
>TRBV6-5|TRBJ1-5|-|-
CASSYPRDRGNQPQHF
TGTGCCAGCAGTTACCCTCGGGATCGGGGCAATCAGCCCCAGCATTTT
>TRBV5-1|TRBJ1-5|-|few
CASSPGDNSKPQHF
TGCGCCAGCAGCCCCGGGGACAACAGCAAGCCCCAGCATTTT
>TRBV21-1|TRBJ1-5|-|-
CASSPRDSGQPQHF
TGTGCCAGCAGCCCCCGGGACAGTGGTCAGCCCCAGCATTTT
>TRBV5-1|TRBJ1-1|-|-
CASSLRLTEAFF
TGCGCCAGCAGCTTGAGACTGACTGAAGCTTTCTTT
>TRBV2|TRBJ2-3|-|-
CASSDPPAGSTDTQYF
TGTGCCAGCAGTGATCCCCCAGCGGGTAGCACAGATACGCAGTATTTT
>TRBV6-1|TRBJ2-7|-|-
CASSVPVAGAPAAAYEQYF
TGTGCCAGCAGTGTCCCCGTGGCAGGGGCCCCAGCCGCCGCCTACGAGCAGTACTTC
>TRBV7-9|TRBJ1-2|-|-
CASSTRTDTTNYGYTF
TGTGCCAGCAGCACCAGGACTGATACTACTAACTATGGCTACACCTTC
>TRBV11-2|TRBJ2-1|-|-
CASSLDRLVNEQFF
TGTGCCAGCAGCTTAGATCGCCTAGTCAATGAGCAGTTCTTC
>TRBV5-1|TRBJ1-2|TRBD1|-
CASSEETGARGNGYTF
TGCGCCAGCAGCGAGGAAACAGGGGCCAGGGGGAATGGCTACACCTTC
>TRBV4-1|TRBJ1-4|TRBD1|-
CASSQRTGVELFF
TGCGCCAGCAGCCAACGGACAGGGGTAGAACTGTTTTTT
>TRBV28|TRBJ2-7|-|-
CASSLAGQYEQYF
TGTGCCAGCAGTTTAGCGGGCCAGTACGAGCAGTACTTC
>TRBV7-3|TRBJ2-1|-|-
CASSLRTTYYNEQFF
TGTGCCAGCAGCTTAAGAACTACCTACTACAATGAGCAGTTCTTC
>TRBV6-5|TRBJ2-7|-|-
CASSYRPDTRVYEQYF
TGTGCCAGCAGTTACCGACCGGATACTAGAGTATACGAGCAGTACTTC
>TRBV2|TRBJ1-5|-|once
CASSADRRSQPQHF
TGTGCCAGCAGCGCCGACAGGCGCAGTCAGCCCCAGCATTTT
>TRBV28|TRBJ2-7|-|few
CASSVVGEQYF
TGTGCCAGCAGTGTTGTCGGCGAGCAGTACTTC
>TRBV5-8|TRBJ1-2|-|-
CASSPRKDPKKYGYTF
TGTGCCAGCAGCCCGCGGAAGGATCCTAAGAAATATGGCTACACCTTC
>TRBV5-4|TRBJ1-2|-|-
CASIKSPAAPNYGYTF
TGTGCCAGCATTAAGAGCCCGGCGGCTCCTAACTATGGCTACACCTTC
>TRBV27|TRBJ2-4|TRBD1|-
CASSEQDRVRWYF
TGTGCCAGCAGTGAGCAAGACAGGGTACGTTGGTACTTC
>TRBV19|TRBJ2-5|TRBD1|once
CASSPGSTGAKTQYF
TGTGCCAGTAGTCCCGGATCCACAGGGGCGAAGACCCAGTACTTC
>TRBV4-2|TRBJ1-5|-|-
CASSLYDLAVYSNQPQHF
TGTGCCAGCAGCCTTTATGACTTAGCGGTGTATAGCAATCAGCCCCAGCATTTT
>TRBV2|TRBJ2-5|TRBD2|many
CASSPLGGSGEETQYF
TGTGCCAGCAGTCCCCTGGGCGGGAGTGGTGAGGAGACCCAGTACTTC
>TRBV29-1|TRBJ1-2|-|-
CSVYQGFDYGYTF
TGCAGCGTTTATCAGGGGTTTGACTATGGCTACACCTTC
>TRBV4-2|TRBJ1-1|-|-
CASSHTGLNTEAFF
TGTGCCAGCAGCCATACAGGGTTGAACACTGAAGCTTTCTTT
>TRBV28|TRBJ1-2|TRBD1|-
CASSTSLMGQGIVGYTF
TGTGCCAGCAGTACCTCCCTCATGGGACAGGGGATAGTGGGCTACACCTTC
>TRBV3-1/TRBV3-2|TRBJ2-4|-|-
CASSQLEASAKNIQYF
TGTGCCAGCAGCCAATTGGAGGCGTCAGCCAAAAACATTCAGTACTTC
>TRBV10-3|TRBJ2-3|TRBD2|-
CAINARGGITDTQYF
TGTGCCATCAATGCGCGGGGGGGCATCACAGATACGCAGTATTTT
>TRBV4-2|TRBJ1-4|TRBD1|-
CASSQEGGTGYEKLFF
TGTGCCAGCAGCCAAGAGGGGGGGACAGGGTATGAAAAACTGTTTTTT
>TRBV27|TRBJ2-1|-|-
CASSLNGGEQFF
TGTGCCAGCAGTTTAAACGGGGGTGAGCAGTTCTTC
>TRBV19|TRBJ1-1|-|once
CASSPPGVTEAFF
TGTGCCAGTAGTCCACCAGGGGTCACTGAAGCTTTCTTT
>TRBV11-2|TRBJ1-1|TRBD1|once
CASSLAGQLNTEAFF
TGTGCCAGCAGCTTAGCGGGACAGCTGAACACTGAAGCTTTCTTT
>TRBV6-5|TRBJ1-4|-|-
CASSPGEKLFF
TGTGCCAGCAGCCCAGGTGAAAAACTGTTTTTT
>TRBV28|TRBJ2-3|TRBD2|-
CASSFSAGLAGAYTDTQYF
TGTGCCAGCAGTTTTAGTGCAGGACTAGCGGGAGCGTACACAGATACGCAGTATTTT
>TRBV6-4|TRBJ2-3|TRBD1|few
CASSDSGQGTDTQYF
TGTGCCAGCAGTGACTCGGGACAGGGAACAGATACGCAGTATTTT
>TRBV5-6|TRBJ2-2|-|-
CASSPPTGELFF
TGTGCCAGCAGCCCTCCCACCGGGGAGCTGTTTTTT
>TRBV24-1|TRBJ1-3|TRBD1|-
CATKGQGNTIYF
TGTGCCACCAAGGGACAGGGGAACACCATATATTTT
>TRBV5-6|TRBJ1-5|TRBD1|-
CASSLGDRDNQPQHF
TGTGCCAGCAGCTTGGGGGACAGGGACAATCAGCCCCAGCATTTT
>TRBV6-5|TRBJ2-1|TRBD1|once
CASSSTTGLNNEQFF
TGTGCCAGCAGCTCAACGACAGGGCTGAACAATGAGCAGTTCTTC
>TRBV9|TRBJ2-1|-|-
CASSEEGGRTLNEQFF
TGTGCCAGCAGCGAGGAGGGGGGGCGCACCCTCAATGAGCAGTTCTTC
>TRBV28|TRBJ2-3|TRBD1|-
CASSFLIGQGTGTDTQYF
TGTGCCAGCAGTTTTCTTATCGGACAGGGGACGGGCACAGATACGCAGTATTTT
>TRBV5-1|TRBJ2-1|-|-
CASSFGTGIYNEQFF
TGCGCCAGCAGCTTTGGTACGGGGATCTACAATGAGCAGTTCTTC
>TRBV5-4|TRBJ2-1|TRBD2|-
CASSYSGGAPREQFF
TGTGCCAGCAGTTATAGCGGGGGCGCCCCTAGGGAGCAGTTCTTC
>TRBV10-2|TRBJ1-1|-|-
CASRIGQEAFF
TGCGCCAGCAGAATTGGACAGGAAGCTTTCTTT
>TRBV11-2|TRBJ2-2|TRBD1|once
CASSPLIGRGQSTGELFF
TGTGCCAGCAGCCCATTAATCGGACGGGGACAGTCCACCGGGGAGCTGTTTTTT